Below are 23 T cell receptor beta chains sequenced from a single sample in a study of cytomegalovirus exposure and HLA in healthy donors. 13 Jbeta primers and 60 Vbeta primers were used for the PCR. Some clones are missing from TCRdb's copy, which holds only in-frame ones; the method was immunoSEQ multiplex PCR. Here the sample table reports 200,000 or so clones. The sample consisted of PBMCs. The receptors derive from a boy between 10 and 17 years old in good health and CMV-seronegative.

V is TRBV27 and J is TRBJ2-2; 10 bases agree with TRBD1. Germline-derived CDR1 and CDR2 are MNHEY and SMNVEV (reference sequence). The CDR3 contains 16 residues. After removal of 5 bases from V and 3 bases from J, the junction contained 6 bases not matched to a gene. The CDR3 DNA follows: TGTGCCAGCAGTCCTGGGGACAGGGGTTACACCGGGGAGCTGTTTTTT. Translated: CASSPGDRGYTGELFF.

The rearrangement joins TRBV4-1 to TRBJ2-2; 8 bases agree with TRBD2. The germline CDR1 and CDR2 sequences are MGHRA and YSYEKL. This CDR3 has 16 amino acids. The trim removed 1 base at V and 6 bases at J, leaving 7 bases unmatched. As DNA, the CDR3 is TGCGCCAGCAGCCAAGGCCCGGTGCGGGGGGCCGGGGAGCTGTTTTTT. Its translation: CASSQGPVRGAGELFF.

The chain has TRBV6-5 and TRBJ1-5; a weak D match, TRBD1 (6 bases). Germline CDR1 MNHEY, CDR2 SVGAGI. This CDR3 spans 14 amino acids. The V and J ends lost 6 bases and 1 base respectively, with 10 bases between them. The CDR3 protein is CASSPDSSNQPQHF. In nucleotides, the CDR3 is TGTGCCAGCAGCCCGGACAGCAGCAATCAGCCCCAGCATTTT.

The V and J genes are TRBV18 and TRBJ2-1, with D possibly matching TRBD1 (6 bases). The V end lost 5 bases, the J end lost 12 bases, and 17 bases lay between the germline ends. The CDR3 totals 13 residues. The germline V gene has CDR1 KGHSH and CDR2 LQKENI. The CDR3 DNA follows: TGTGCCAGCTCATCGATCGAGGGGGTGGGGCAGTTCTTC. This translates into CASSSIEGVGQFF. Together with reference TRBV18 and TRBJ2-1, the CDR3 gives the full variable domain: NAGVMQNPRHLVRRRGQEARLRCSPMKGHSHVYWYRQLPEEGLKFMVYLQKENIIDESGMPKERFSAEFPKEGPSILRIQQVVRGDSAAYFCASSSIEGVGQFFGPGTRLTVL.

The V and J genes are TRBV5-8 and TRBJ1-1, with 10 bases aligning to TRBD1. Germline V CDR1 and CDR2: SGHTS, YDEGEE. V trimming: 4 bases; J trimming: 4 bases; junction bases outside the gene matches: 7. The CDR3 sequence is 15 residues long. This CDR3 reads CASSMDRGGITEAFF. The CDR3 nucleotides are TGTGCCAGCAGCATGGACAGGGGGGGGATCACTGAAGCTTTCTTT.

As for this clone: One junction end disagrees with the germline gene, perhaps due to a read error. The V gene is TRBV2, the J gene TRBJ2-7; no clear D gene. The CDR3 has 10 residues. CDR1 and CDR2 (germline): SNHLY, FYNNEI. The CDR3 reads CTSSSNEQYF. The CDR3 DNA is TGTACCAGCAGTTCCAACGAGCAGTACTTC. The whole variable domain, filled in from reference TRBV2 and TRBJ2-7, reads EPEVTQTPSHQVTQMGQEVILRCVPISNHLYFYWYRQILGQKVEFLVSFYNNEISEKSEIFDDQFSVERPDGSNFTLKIRSTKLEDSAMYFCTSSSNEQYFGPGTRLTVT.

The chain recombines TRBV5-1 with TRBJ2-1, with 12 positions matching TRBD2. The CDR3 length is 16 residues. The J segment lost 7 bases and the V segment lost 0 bases, leaving 5 bases of the junction unmatched. The germline gives CDR1 SGHRS, CDR2 YFSETQ. CDR3 sequence: CASSLASGGAWNEQFF. The CDR3 DNA is TGCGCCAGCAGCTTGGCTAGCGGGGGGGCCTGGAATGAGCAGTTCTTC.

The J gene is TRBJ2-1, the V gene TRBV7-6; maybe TRBD2 (6 bases). Germline V gives CDR1 SGHVS, CDR2 FNYEAQ. Between the trimmed V and J ends, which lost 2 bases and 4 bases, there was a span of 12 bases. CDR3 length: 15 residues. The CDR3 DNA sequence: TGTGCCAGCAGCTTAAGTAGCGGCGTTTACAATGAGCAGTTCTTC. This translates into CASSLSSGVYNEQFF.

CDR3: CASSLGPAGQPGYTF. CDR3 nucleotides: TGCGCCAGCAGCTTGGGTCCTGCGGGACAGCCTGGCTACACCTTC. The chain uses TRBV5-1 and TRBJ1-2; the match to TRBD1 covers 7 bases. Germline lookup yields CDR1 SGHRS and CDR2 YFSETQ. Unmatched junction bases numbered 9, after V lost 0 bases and J lost 7 bases. The CDR3 length is 15 residues.

The chain carries TRBV7-2 and TRBJ2-2; D may be TRBD1 (6 bases). This CDR3 is built from 14 residues. The germline V and J ends were trimmed by 5 bases and 3 bases, with 10 bases remaining between them. Germline-derived CDR1 and CDR2 are SGHTA and FQGNSA. This CDR3 is CASSAQGYTGELFF. DNA for the CDR3: TGTGCCAGCAGCGCACAGGGATACACCGGGGAGCTGTTTTTT.

V gene TRBV6-1 combines with J gene TRBJ2-1; 7 bases fit TRBD1. Germline CDR1 MNHNS, CDR2 SASEGT. Trimming at V came to 9 bases and at J to 7 bases, leaving 12 bases not matched to a gene. The CDR3 has 14 amino acids. CDR3 region: CASCGQAGGNEQFF. CDR3 nucleotides: TGTGCCAGTTGCGGACAGGCCGGAGGAAATGAGCAGTTCTTC.

The V gene is TRBV9, the J gene TRBJ1-1; D unresolved. V was trimmed by 5 bases and J by 3 bases, leaving 11 bases between them. In germline, CDR1 is SGDLS, CDR2 YYNGEE. The CDR3 contains 13 residues. The CDR3 DNA reads TGTGCCAGCAGTCCAGACTCGGACACTGAAGCTTTCTTT. Translated: CASSPDSDTEAFF.

V usage is TRBV6-5 and J usage is TRBJ1-2; 7 nucleotides match TRBD1. The length of the CDR3 is 16 residues. Germline CDR1 is MNHEY and CDR2 is SVGAGI. V dropped 4 bases and J dropped 4; count of bases not matched to a gene: 12. The CDR3 region is CASSSRIDRVGYGYTF. The CDR3 DNA reads as TGTGCCAGCAGTTCCCGAATAGACAGGGTTGGCTATGGCTACACCTTC.

The chain links TRBV6-5 to TRBJ1-6, with 7 bases lining up with TRBD1. After removal of 0 bases from V and 8 bases from J, the junction contained 4 bases not matched to a gene. In germline, CDR1 is MNHEY, CDR2 SVGAGI. The CDR3 contains 15 residues. The CDR3 loop is CASSYSGQSYSPLHF. CDR3 coding DNA: TGTGCCAGCAGTTACTCGGGACAGTCATATTCACCCCTCCACTTT.

The gene calls are TRBV28 and TRBJ1-1, with D tentatively TRBD1 (6 bases). The germline CDR1 and CDR2 sequences are MDHEN and SYDVKM. V shed 6 bases and J shed 7 bases, with 9 bases lying between them. The CDR3 extends over 11 amino acids. The CDR3: CASRGQIEAFF. As DNA, the CDR3 is TGTGCCAGCAGAGGACAGATTGAAGCTTTCTTT. Based on the CDR3 plus reference TRBV28 and TRBJ1-1, the full variable domain is DVKVTQSSRYLVKRTGEKVFLECVQDMDHENMFWYRQDPGLGLRLIYFSYDVKMKEKGDIPEGYSVSREKKERFSLILESASTNQTSMYLCASRGQIEAFFGQGTRLTVV.

The V call is TRBV19, the J call TRBJ1-5, with D perhaps matching TRBD1 (5 bases). V was cut by 6 bases and J by 6 bases, with 9 bases left in between. The CDR3 spans 12 residues. Germline CDR1 is LNHDA and CDR2 is SQIVND (reference sequence). The CDR3 nucleotides are TGTGCCAGTAGGGGGGGGAGTCAGCCCCAGCATTTT. Its protein product is CASRGGSQPQHF.

V usage is TRBV7-2 and J usage is TRBJ2-3; TRBD2 matches 12 bases. Trimming cost V 7 bases and J 4 bases; bases outside gene matches: 15. Germline V lookup: CDR1 SGHTA, CDR2 FQGNSA. The CDR3 covers 18 residues. CDR3 loop: CASTELAPSGGAPDTQYF. CDR3 bases: TGTGCCAGCACCGAATTGGCCCCTAGCGGGGGGGCCCCAGATACGCAGTATTTT.

The chain combines TRBV15 with TRBJ2-3, with D uncertain. This CDR3 comprises 16 residues. Trimming pared 5 bases from V and 0 bases from J, leaving 15 bases between. Per germline, CDR1 LNHNV and CDR2 YYDKDF (reference sequence). CDR3 sequence (DNA): TGTGCCACCAGCGATCAAGTCCATACTAGCACAGATACGCAGTATTTT. Protein: CATSDQVHTSTDTQYF.

This chain links TRBV4-3 with TRBJ2-7; TRBD1 matches at 9 bases. V was pared by 3 bases and J by 7 bases, with 16 bases of the junction left unmatched. The CDR3 length is 17 residues. CDR1 and CDR2 (germline): LGHNA, YSLEER. CDR3 coding DNA: TGCGCCAGCAGCCAGGCCGGGACAGGGCAAGGTAAAGGGGAGCAGTACTTC. This sequence encodes CASSQAGTGQGKGEQYF.

This chain links TRBV9 with TRBJ2-7; 8 bases match TRBD1. This CDR3 has 15 amino acids. Losses at the gene ends were 0 bases for V and 2 bases for J; bases not matched to a gene: 4. The V gene's germline CDR1 is SGDLS and CDR2 YYNGEE. The CDR3 DNA reads TGTGCCAGCAGCGTAGGGGACAGGACCCCCTACGAGCAGTACTTC. It specifies CASSVGDRTPYEQYF.

CDR3 coding DNA: TGTGCCATCAGTGAGTCGGGACAGGGAAATCAGCCCCAGCATTTT. Its protein is CAISESGQGNQPQHF. The chain couples TRBV10-3 to TRBJ1-5; 9 bases are shared with TRBD1. The CDR3 covers 15 residues. Germline lookup yields CDR1 ENHRY and CDR2 SYGVKD. Trimming cost V 0 bases and J 4 bases; bases outside gene matches: 1.

V and J are TRBV7-2 and TRBJ1-1, with D possibly matching TRBD1 (5 bases). The V gene lost 2 bases and the J gene lost 4 bases, with 5 bases spanning the gap. Germline V gene data show CDR1 as SGHTA and CDR2 as FQGNSA. This CDR3 is built from 12 residues. The CDR3, as DNA: TGTGCCAGCAGCTTAAGGGGCACTGAAGCTTTCTTT. It is translated as CASSLRGTEAFF.

About this clone itself: At the DNA level, this CDR3 is encoded by other sequences in the same sample as well. CDR3 in amino acids: CASSLESRNTEAFF. CDR3 nucleotides: TGCGCCAGCAGCTTGGAGTCGAGGAACACTGAAGCTTTCTTT. The chain carries TRBV5-1 and TRBJ1-1, with D hard to call. The germline CDR1 and CDR2 sequences are SGHRS and YFSETQ. This CDR3 has 14 residues. V lost 0 bases and J 1 base, leaving 7 bases between the germline ends.